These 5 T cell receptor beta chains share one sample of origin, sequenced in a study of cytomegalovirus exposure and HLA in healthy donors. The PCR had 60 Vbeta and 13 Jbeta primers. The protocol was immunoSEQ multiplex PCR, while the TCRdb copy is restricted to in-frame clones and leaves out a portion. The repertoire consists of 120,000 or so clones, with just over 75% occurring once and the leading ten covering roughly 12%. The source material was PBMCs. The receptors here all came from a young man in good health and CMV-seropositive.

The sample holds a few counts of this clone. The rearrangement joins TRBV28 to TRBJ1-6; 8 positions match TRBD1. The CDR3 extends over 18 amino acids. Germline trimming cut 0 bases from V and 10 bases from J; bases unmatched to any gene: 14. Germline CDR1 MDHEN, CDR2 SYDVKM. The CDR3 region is CASSLWGQVESWGSPLHF. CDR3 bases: TGTGCCAGCAGTTTATGGGGACAGGTCGAAAGCTGGGGATCACCCCTCCACTTT. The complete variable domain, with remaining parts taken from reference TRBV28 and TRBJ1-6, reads DVKVTQSSRYLVKRTGEKVFLECVQDMDHENMFWYRQDPGLGLRLIYFSYDVKMKEKGDIPEGYSVSREKKERFSLILESASTNQTSMYLCASSLWGQVESWGSPLHFGNGTRLTVT.

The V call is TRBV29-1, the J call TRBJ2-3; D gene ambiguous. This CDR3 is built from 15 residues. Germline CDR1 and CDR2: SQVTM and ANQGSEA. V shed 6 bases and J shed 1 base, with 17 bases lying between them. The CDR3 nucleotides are TGCAGCGTAGCGAATGGGTTGAGCCGCACAGATACGCAGTATTTT. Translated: CSVANGLSRTDTQYF.

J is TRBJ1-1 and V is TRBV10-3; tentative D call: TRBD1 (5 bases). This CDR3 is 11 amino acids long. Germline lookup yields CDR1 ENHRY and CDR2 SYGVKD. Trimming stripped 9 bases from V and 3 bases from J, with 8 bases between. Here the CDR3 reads CAIAGDTEAFF. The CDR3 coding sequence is TGTGCCATTGCGGGGGACACTGAAGCTTTCTTT.

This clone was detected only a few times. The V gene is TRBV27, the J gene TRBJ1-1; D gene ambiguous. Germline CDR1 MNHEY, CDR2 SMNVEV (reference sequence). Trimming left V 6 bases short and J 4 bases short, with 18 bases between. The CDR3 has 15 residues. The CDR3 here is CASSLQGGPSTEAFF. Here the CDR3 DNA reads TGTGCCAGCAGCCTTCAAGGAGGTCCCAGCACTGAAGCTTTCTTT.

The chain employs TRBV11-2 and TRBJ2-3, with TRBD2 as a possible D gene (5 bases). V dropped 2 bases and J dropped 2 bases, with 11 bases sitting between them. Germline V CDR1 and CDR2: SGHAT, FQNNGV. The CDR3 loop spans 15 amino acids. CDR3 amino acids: CASSLLRGDTDTQYF. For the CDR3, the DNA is TGTGCCAGCAGCTTACTTCGGGGAGACACAGATACGCAGTATTTT.